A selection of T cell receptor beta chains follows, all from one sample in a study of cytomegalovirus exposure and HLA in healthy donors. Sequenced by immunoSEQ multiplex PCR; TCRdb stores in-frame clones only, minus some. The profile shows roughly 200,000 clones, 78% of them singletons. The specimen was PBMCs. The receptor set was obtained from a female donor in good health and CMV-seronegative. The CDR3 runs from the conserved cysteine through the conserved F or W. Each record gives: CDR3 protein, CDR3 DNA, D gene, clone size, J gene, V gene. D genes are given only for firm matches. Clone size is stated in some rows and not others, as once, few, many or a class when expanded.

CDR3 protein: CASSYSNRGSEKLFF; CDR3 DNA: TGTGCCAGCAGTTACTCGAACAGGGGCAGTGAAAAACTGTTTTTT; D gene: TRBD1; clone size: few; J gene: TRBJ1-4; V gene: TRBV6-6
CDR3 protein: CASSLGGGNQPQHF; CDR3 DNA: TGTGCCAGCAGCTTAGGGGGCGGTAATCAGCCCCAGCATTTT; D gene: NA; clone size: once; J gene: TRBJ1-5; V gene: TRBV7-9
CDR3 protein: CASSWTGVHEQYF; CDR3 DNA: TGTGCCAGCAGTTGGACAGGGGTCCACGAGCAGTACTTC; D gene: TRBD1; clone size: NA; J gene: TRBJ2-7; V gene: TRBV27
CDR3 protein: CASSPPVRGRRYEQYF; CDR3 DNA: TGTGCCAGCAGCCCCCCCGTCAGGGGGAGGAGGTACGAGCAGTACTTC; D gene: NA; clone size: NA; J gene: TRBJ2-7; V gene: TRBV7-2
CDR3 protein: CASSDIWDSSYEQYF; CDR3 DNA: TGTGCCAGCAGCGACATATGGGACTCCTCCTACGAGCAGTACTTC; D gene: NA; clone size: NA; J gene: TRBJ2-7; V gene: TRBV7-3
CDR3 protein: CASSFGGGLSYEQYF; CDR3 DNA: TGCGCCAGCAGCTTCGGCGGGGGCCTCTCCTACGAGCAGTACTTC; D gene: NA; clone size: NA; J gene: TRBJ2-7; V gene: TRBV5-1
CDR3 protein: CASSVGGHVGQPQHF; CDR3 DNA: TGTGCCAGCAGCGTAGGGGGACATGTGGGTCAGCCCCAGCATTTT; D gene: NA; clone size: NA; J gene: TRBJ1-5; V gene: TRBV9
CDR3 protein: CASSFGRGKTQYF; CDR3 DNA: TGTGCCAGCAGTTTTGGTCGAGGGAAGACCCAGTACTTC; D gene: NA; clone size: NA; J gene: TRBJ2-5; V gene: TRBV28
CDR3 protein: CASGLAKGGSSYNEQFF; CDR3 DNA: TGTGCTAGTGGTTTGGCTAAAGGGGGTAGCTCCTACAATGAGCAGTTCTTC; D gene: NA; clone size: few; J gene: TRBJ2-1; V gene: TRBV12-5
CDR3 protein: CAISESRVGKVNEQFF; CDR3 DNA: TGTGCCATCAGTGAGTCGAGGGTAGGGAAGGTCAATGAGCAGTTCTTC; D gene: NA; clone size: NA; J gene: TRBJ2-1; V gene: TRBV10-3
CDR3 protein: CATGEHSNTEAFF; CDR3 DNA: TGTGCCACCGGGGAGCACTCGAACACTGAAGCTTTCTTT; D gene: NA; clone size: NA; J gene: TRBJ1-1; V gene: TRBV6-5
CDR3 protein: CASRPQGPYNSPLHF; CDR3 DNA: TGTGCCAGCAGGCCCCAGGGCCCCTATAATTCACCCCTCCACTTT; D gene: NA; clone size: NA; J gene: TRBJ1-6; V gene: TRBV2
CDR3 protein: CASSSRPGEKLFF; CDR3 DNA: TGTGCCAGCAGCTCACGACCGGGAGAAAAACTGTTTTTT; D gene: NA; clone size: NA; J gene: TRBJ1-4; V gene: TRBV7-2
CDR3 protein: CAISGGQGNAFF; CDR3 DNA: TGTGCCATCAGTGGGGGACAGGGCAACGCTTTCTTT; D gene: TRBD1; clone size: NA; J gene: TRBJ1-1; V gene: TRBV10-3
CDR3 protein: CASSLGSSGNTDTQYF; CDR3 DNA: TGTGCCAGCAGCTTAGGGTCTAGCGGGAACACAGATACGCAGTATTTT; D gene: TRBD2; clone size: NA; J gene: TRBJ2-3; V gene: TRBV11-2
CDR3 protein: CASSQPGLADYSSYNEQFF; CDR3 DNA: TGTGCCAGCAGCCAACCGGGACTAGCGGACTACAGCTCCTACAATGAGCAGTTCTTC; D gene: TRBD2; clone size: NA; J gene: TRBJ2-1; V gene: TRBV7-9
CDR3 protein: CASTSPGANVLTF; CDR3 DNA: TGTGCCAGCACCTCCCCTGGGGCCAACGTCCTGACTTTC; D gene: NA; clone size: NA; J gene: TRBJ2-6; V gene: TRBV9
CDR3 protein: CATRRGYGYTF; CDR3 DNA: TGTGCCACCCGCCGGGGCTATGGCTACACCTTC; D gene: NA; clone size: few; J gene: TRBJ1-2; V gene: TRBV6-1
CDR3 protein: CASTELAQETQYF; CDR3 DNA: TGTGCCAGCACAGAACTAGCGCAAGAGACCCAGTACTTC; D gene: TRBD2; clone size: few; J gene: TRBJ2-5; V gene: TRBV2
CDR3 protein: CASSPASGGYEQYF; CDR3 DNA: TGTGCCAGTAGTCCCGCTAGCGGGGGATACGAGCAGTACTTC; D gene: TRBD2; clone size: NA; J gene: TRBJ2-7; V gene: TRBV19
CDR3 protein: CASMRTVNTEAFF; CDR3 DNA: TGTGCCAGTATGAGGACAGTAAACACTGAAGCTTTCTTT; D gene: NA; clone size: NA; J gene: TRBJ1-1; V gene: TRBV19
CDR3 protein: CASSVAVTSGSYEQYF; CDR3 DNA: TGTGCCAGCAGCGTAGCTGTGACTAGCGGGTCCTACGAGCAGTACTTC; D gene: TRBD2; clone size: few; J gene: TRBJ2-7; V gene: TRBV9
CDR3 protein: CASSETVGSYGYTF; CDR3 DNA: TGTGCCAGCAGTGAAACTGTAGGGAGTTATGGCTACACCTTC; D gene: NA; clone size: NA; J gene: TRBJ1-2; V gene: TRBV2
CDR3 protein: CASSSLDNEQFF; CDR3 DNA: TGTGCCAGCAGTTCACTAGACAATGAGCAGTTCTTC; D gene: NA; clone size: NA; J gene: TRBJ2-1; V gene: TRBV27
CDR3 protein: CASSSGQGHYEQYF; CDR3 DNA: TGCGCCAGCAGCTCGGGACAGGGGCATTACGAGCAGTACTTC; D gene: TRBD1; clone size: NA; J gene: TRBJ2-7; V gene: TRBV5-1
CDR3 protein: CAISERSGYNEQFF; CDR3 DNA: TGTGCCATCAGTGAGAGGTCGGGGTACAATGAGCAGTTCTTC; D gene: NA; clone size: NA; J gene: TRBJ2-1; V gene: TRBV10-3
CDR3 protein: CASSPSTGGYEQYF; CDR3 DNA: TGTGCCAGCAGTCCTTCGACAGGGGGCTACGAGCAGTACTTC; D gene: TRBD1; clone size: once; J gene: TRBJ2-7; V gene: TRBV27